A single sample gave rise to the 13 T cell receptor beta chains below, sequenced in a study of blood T cells in healthy people across ages (dated by TCRdb to between 2015 and 2017). The library relied on 5' RACE. For sequencing, an Illumina HiSeq 2500 was employed. A second PCR of roughly 7 to 11 cycles was performed with a sample-barcoded 5' primer and a J-beta primer mix. TCRdb reanalyzed the raw reads on its own, using fastp at Q25 for trimming and MiXCR for clone calling, and kept in-frame beta chains. Each record represents a unique CDR3 protein, reported with the most common genes and DNA among its rows. The sample table holds more than 700,000 distinct CDR3 sequences, of which roughly 46% were seen once. The top ten clonotypes cover roughly 20% of the sample. The sample comprised blood. These receptors were obtained from an elderly man in good health.

The gene calls are TRBV2 and TRBJ2-7; perhaps D is TRBD1 or TRBD2 (5 bases each). V was trimmed by 8 bases and J by 0 bases, leaving 14 bases between them. CDR3 length equals 14 residues. In germline, CDR1 is SNHLY, CDR2 FYNNEI. CDR3 protein: CASSGTAHSYEQYF. The CDR3 coding sequence is TGTGCCAGCTCCGGGACCGCGCACTCCTACGAGCAGTACTTC.

This clonotype appeared a few times. The DNA of the CDR3 is TGCGCCAGCAGCTTGGGCGGTTTTACTGGAACGAGAGAGACCCAGTACTTC. This translates into CASSLGGFTGTRETQYF. This rearrangement joins TRBV5-1 to TRBJ2-5; D unresolved. V lost 0 bases to trimming and J lost 4 bases, with 19 bases between them. Looked up from germline, CDR1 is SGHRS and CDR2 is YFSETQ. The CDR3 contains 17 residues.

The J gene is TRBJ1-2, the V gene TRBV4-1; D remains ambiguous. CDR1 and CDR2 (germline): MGHRA, YSYEKL. This CDR3 spans 16 amino acids. V lost 0 bases, J lost 3 bases, and 14 bases lay in between. CDR3 coding DNA: TGCGCCAGCAGCCAAGAACCCGGCACACCCTACTATGGCTACACCTTC. This sequence encodes CASSQEPGTPYYGYTF.

Note on this clonotype: This sequence may be a read error, since a much larger clone differs from it by one base. J is TRBJ2-1 and V is TRBV7-8, with 7 bases that match TRBD1. The J call is uncertain, as TRBJ2-7 better fits the DNA end. In germline, CDR1 is SGHVS, CDR2 FQNEAQ. The CDR3 sequence is 15 residues long. The CDR3 region is CASSLGGQIYNEQYF. The CDR3 DNA is TGTGCCAGCAGCTTAGGGGGACAGATCTACAATGAGCAGTACTTC.

The rearrangement uses TRBV20-1 and TRBJ2-3; no clear D gene. Trimming removed 3 bases from V and 0 bases from J, with 19 bases in between. This CDR3 contains 17 residues. The germline CDR1 and CDR2 sequences are DFQATT and SNEGSKA (reference sequence). The CDR3 DNA reads TGCAGTGCTAGTGGGCCTTCATTAGCTACTAGCACAGATACGCAGTATTTT. Its translation: CSASGPSLATSTDTQYF.

A remark on this clonotype: A read error is possible here, since a much larger clone lies one base away. The rearrangement links TRBV7-3 to TRBJ2-7; D is perhaps TRBD1 (5 bases). This CDR3 contains 13 residues. Trimming shortened V by 5 bases and J by 6 bases, and 14 bases separated the two germline ends. CDR1 SGHTA and CDR2 FQGTGA come from the germline V gene. CDR3 nucleotide sequence: TGTGCCAGCAGCGCTCAGGGAACCTCCGAGCAGTACTTC. Amino acids: CASSAQGTSEQYF.

The V gene is TRBV20-1, the J gene TRBJ2-1, with D perhaps given as TRBD1 or TRBD2 (5 bases each). There are 13 residues in the CDR3. The germline V gene encodes CDR1 DFQATT and CDR2 SNEGSKA (reference sequence). V dropped 5 bases and J dropped 4 bases, with 12 bases sitting between them. CDR3 in amino acids: CSAPGTLYNEQFF. In nucleotides, the CDR3 is TGCAGTGCTCCCGGGACCTTATACAATGAGCAGTTCTTC.

This clonotype was detected ten times or more. The chain uses TRBV14 and TRBJ2-5, with D hard to call. The CDR3 loop spans 14 amino acids. Germline values: CDR1 SGHDN, CDR2 FVKESK. V shed 3 bases and J shed 0 bases, with 8 bases lying between them. The CDR3, as DNA: TGTGCCAGCAGCCACCACAGTTACCAAGAGACCCAGTACTTC. As protein: CASSHHSYQETQYF.

The chain employs TRBV5-1 and TRBJ2-1; D might be TRBD2 (6 bases). This CDR3 has 17 residues. Germline assignment: CDR1 SGHRS and CDR2 YFSETQ. V was trimmed by 0 bases and J by 0 bases, leaving 13 bases between them. CDR3 protein: CASSLGRGRSSYNEQFF. Here the CDR3 DNA reads TGCGCCAGCAGCTTGGGGCGGGGTCGAAGCTCCTACAATGAGCAGTTCTTC.

A few counts support this clonotype. The chain recombines TRBV9 with TRBJ1-2; the match to TRBD1 covers 8 bases. The CDR3 has 16 amino acids. The ends lost 2 bases at V and 6 bases at J; junction bases unmatched: 12. Germline V CDR1 and CDR2: SGDLS, YYNGEE. CDR3 DNA sequence: TGTGCCAGCAGCGTCCTTGAACCGGGACAGGTTGATGGCTACACCTTC. Its translation: CASSVLEPGQVDGYTF.

This clonotype was seen a few times. This chain connects TRBV9 to TRBJ2-3, with 12 bases matching TRBD2. The CDR3 runs 15 residues. The ends lost 2 bases at V and 6 bases at J; junction bases unmatched: 4. Germline CDR1 reads SGDLS; CDR2 reads YYNGEE. The DNA of the CDR3 is TGTGCCAGCAGCGTGAGACTAGCGGGAGAGGATACGCAGTATTTT. It codes for CASSVRLAGEDTQYF. The entire variable domain, with the rest obtained from reference TRBV9 and TRBJ2-3, is as follows: DSGVTQTPKHLITATGQRVTLRCSPRSGDLSVYWYQQSLDQGLQFLIQYYNGEERAKGNILERFSAQQFPDLHSELNLSSLELGDSALYFCASSVRLAGEDTQYFGPGTRLTVL.

This chain uses TRBV29-1 with TRBJ2-2; 7 nucleotides match TRBD1. The CDR3 contains 13 residues. Looked up from germline, CDR1 is SQVTM and CDR2 is ANQGSEA. V shed 1 base and J 7 bases; nucleotides not matched to a gene: 3. The CDR3 DNA sequence: TGCAGCGTTGAAGTAACAGGGGTCGGGGAGCTGTTTTTT. It encodes CSVEVTGVGELFF.

This clonotype was seen only a few times. The V gene is TRBV20-1, the J gene TRBJ2-3; 11 nucleotides match TRBD2. The CDR3 is made up of 15 amino acids. J gave up 4 bases and V 6 bases, and 9 bases lay outside the gene matches. From germline, CDR1 is DFQATT and CDR2 SNEGSKA (reference sequence). This CDR3 is CSAPPPLAGADTQYF. CDR3 bases: TGCAGTGCCCCGCCCCCACTAGCGGGAGCAGATACGCAGTATTTT.